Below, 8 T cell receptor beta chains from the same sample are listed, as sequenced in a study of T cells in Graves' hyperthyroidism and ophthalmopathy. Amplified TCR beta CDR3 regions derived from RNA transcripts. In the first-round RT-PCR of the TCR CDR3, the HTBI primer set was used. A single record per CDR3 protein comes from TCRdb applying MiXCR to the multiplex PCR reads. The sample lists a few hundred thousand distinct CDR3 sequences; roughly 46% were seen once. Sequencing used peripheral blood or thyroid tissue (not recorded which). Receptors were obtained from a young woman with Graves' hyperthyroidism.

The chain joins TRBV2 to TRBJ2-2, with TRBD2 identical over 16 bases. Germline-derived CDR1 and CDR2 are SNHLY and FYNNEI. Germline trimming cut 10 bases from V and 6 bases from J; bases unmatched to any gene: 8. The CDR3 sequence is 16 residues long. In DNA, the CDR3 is TGTGCCACAGGGACTAGCGGGAGGGCCAGAGCCGGGGAGCTGTTTTTT. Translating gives CATGTSGRARAGELFF.

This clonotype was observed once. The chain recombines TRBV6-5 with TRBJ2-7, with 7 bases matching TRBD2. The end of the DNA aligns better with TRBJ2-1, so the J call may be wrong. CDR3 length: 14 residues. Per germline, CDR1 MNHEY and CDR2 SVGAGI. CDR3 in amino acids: CASSFRGASGEQFF. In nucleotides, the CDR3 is TGTGCCAGCAGCTTTCGAGGGGCTAGCGGAGAGCAGTTCTTC.

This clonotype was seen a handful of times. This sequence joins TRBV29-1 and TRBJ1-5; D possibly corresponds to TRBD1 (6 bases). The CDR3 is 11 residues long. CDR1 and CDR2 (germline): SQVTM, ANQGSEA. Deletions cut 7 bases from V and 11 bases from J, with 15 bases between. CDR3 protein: CSAKGGETQHF. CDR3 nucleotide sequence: TGCAGCGCCAAGGGGGGGGAGACCCAGCATTTT.

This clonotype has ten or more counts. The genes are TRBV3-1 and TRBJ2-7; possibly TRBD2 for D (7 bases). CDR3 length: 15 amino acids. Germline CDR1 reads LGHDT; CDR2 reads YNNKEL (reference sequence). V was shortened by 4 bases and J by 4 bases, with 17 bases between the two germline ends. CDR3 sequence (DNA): TGTGCCAGCAGCCCCGTCGTCGGGGGGCGTTACGAGCAGTACTTC. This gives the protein CASSPVVGGRYEQYF.

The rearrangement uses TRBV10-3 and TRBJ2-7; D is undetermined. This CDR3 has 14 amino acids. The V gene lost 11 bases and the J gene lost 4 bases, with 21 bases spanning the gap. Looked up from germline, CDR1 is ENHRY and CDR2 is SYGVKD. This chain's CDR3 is CAQSRQLSGYEQYF. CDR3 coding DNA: TGTGCCCAGTCAAGGCAACTAAGTGGTTACGAGCAGTACTTC.

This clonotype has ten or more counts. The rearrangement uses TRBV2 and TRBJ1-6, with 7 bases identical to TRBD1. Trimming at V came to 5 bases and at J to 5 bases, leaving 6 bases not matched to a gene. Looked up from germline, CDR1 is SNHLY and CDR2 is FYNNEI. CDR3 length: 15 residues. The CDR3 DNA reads TGTGCCAGCAGTCATGGACAGGACCATAATTCACCCCTCCACTTT. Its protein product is CASSHGQDHNSPLHF.

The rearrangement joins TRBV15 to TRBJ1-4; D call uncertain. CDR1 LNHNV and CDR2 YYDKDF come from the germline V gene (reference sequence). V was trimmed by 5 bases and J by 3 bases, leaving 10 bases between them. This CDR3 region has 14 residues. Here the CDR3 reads CATSPRPANEKLFF. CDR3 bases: TGTGCCACCAGCCCGCGCCCAGCTAATGAAAAACTGTTTTTT.

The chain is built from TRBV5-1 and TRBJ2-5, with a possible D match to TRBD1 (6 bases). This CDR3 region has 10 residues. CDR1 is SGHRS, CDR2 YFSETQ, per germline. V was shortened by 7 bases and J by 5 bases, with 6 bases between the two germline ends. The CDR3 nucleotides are TGCGCCAGCCAGGGGGAGACCCAGTACTTC. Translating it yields CASQGETQYF.